This note documents a single TCR beta chain sequence. Its antigen is unknown. The data were taken from a study of cytomegalovirus exposure and HLA in healthy donors. General study results and limits: Using the classifier, cytomegalovirus status was reportedly diagnosed with high specificity and sensitivity. Some TCR beta chains (164 of them) were listed as cytomegalovirus-associated.

The germline CDR1 and CDR2 sequences are MGHDK and SYGVNS. The CDR3 totals 15 residues. After removal of 3 bases from V and 4 bases from J, the junction contained 7 bases not matched to a gene. Assay used: immunoSEQ multiplex PCR; TCRdb lists only in-frame clones, some missing. The table includes 250,000 to 400,000 clones, about 85% detected once. The sequenced sample consisted of PBMCs. The rearrangement links TRBV25-1 to TRBJ2-5, with 8 bases that match TRBD2. This TCR was sampled from a woman aged 25 to 45 in good health and CMV-seropositive. The CDR3 region is CASSDRGGLRETQYF. The DNA of the CDR3 is TGTGCCAGCAGTGATCGGGGGGGGCTGCGAGAGACCCAGTACTTC.